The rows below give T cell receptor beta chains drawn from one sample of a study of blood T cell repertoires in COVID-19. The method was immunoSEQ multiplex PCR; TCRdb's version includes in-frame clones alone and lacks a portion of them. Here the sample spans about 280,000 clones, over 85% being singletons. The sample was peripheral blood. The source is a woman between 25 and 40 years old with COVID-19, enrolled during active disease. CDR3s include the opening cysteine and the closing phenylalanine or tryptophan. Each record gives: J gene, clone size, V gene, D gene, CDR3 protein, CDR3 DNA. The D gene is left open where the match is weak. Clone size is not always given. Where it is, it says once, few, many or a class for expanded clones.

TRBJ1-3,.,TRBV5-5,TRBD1,CASSPWTGAGNTIYF,TGTGCCAGCAGCCCGTGGACAGGGGCCGGAAACACCATATATTTT
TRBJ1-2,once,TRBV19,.,CASSTPGRGYGYTF,TGTGCCAGTAGTACCCCAGGGAGGGGCTATGGCTACACCTTC
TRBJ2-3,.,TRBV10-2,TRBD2,CATTRKRTSGTDTQYF,TGCGCCACTACCCGAAAAAGGACTAGCGGCACAGATACGCAGTATTTT
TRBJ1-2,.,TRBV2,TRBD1,CASRTGENYGYTF,TGTGCCAGCAGAACAGGGGAGAACTATGGCTACACCTTC
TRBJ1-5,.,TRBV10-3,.,CAISWTDNQPQHF,TGTGCCATCAGCTGGACAGACAATCAGCCCCAGCATTTT
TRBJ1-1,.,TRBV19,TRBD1,CASSIRGRNTEAFF,TGTGCCAGTAGTATCAGGGGGCGGAACACTGAAGCTTTCTTT
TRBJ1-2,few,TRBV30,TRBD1,CAWSPGQGLYGYTF,TGTGCCTGGAGCCCCGGACAGGGGCTCTATGGCTACACCTTC
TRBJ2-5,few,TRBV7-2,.,CASSGPLGGETQYF,TGTGCCAGCAGCGGGCCCCTCGGTGGAGAGACCCAGTACTTC
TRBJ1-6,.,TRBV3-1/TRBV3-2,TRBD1,CASSPRDRAGTPLHF,TGTGCCAGCAGCCCCCGGGACAGGGCAGGAACACCCCTCCACTTT
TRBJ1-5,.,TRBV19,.,CASRSYRDSNQPQHF,TGTGCCAGTAGGTCTTACAGAGATAGCAATCAGCCCCAGCATTTT
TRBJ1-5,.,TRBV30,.,CAWSGQYSNQPQHF,TGTGCCTGGAGCGGACAGTATAGCAATCAGCCCCAGCATTTT
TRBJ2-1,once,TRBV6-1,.,CASSESGYDNEQFF,TGTGCCAGCAGTGAGAGCGGGTACGACAATGAGCAGTTCTTC
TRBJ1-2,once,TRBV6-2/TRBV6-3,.,CASSIRGREGYGYTF,TGTGCCAGCAGTATACGGGGGAGAGAGGGCTATGGCTACACCTTC
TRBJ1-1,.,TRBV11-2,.,CASSSPGGWSAEAFF,TGTGCCAGCAGCTCCCCGGGGGGGTGGTCCGCTGAAGCTTTCTTT
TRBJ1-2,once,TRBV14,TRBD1,CASSQGPRGPHGYTF,TGTGCCAGCAGCCAAGGTCCCAGGGGGCCTCATGGCTACACCTTC
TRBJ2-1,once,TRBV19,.,CASSIGLGQGNEQFF,TGTGCCAGTAGTATAGGATTGGGGCAGGGCAATGAGCAGTTCTTC
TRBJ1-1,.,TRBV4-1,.,CASSQDRRSTEAFF,TGCGCCAGCAGCCAAGATAGAAGGAGCACTGAAGCTTTCTTT
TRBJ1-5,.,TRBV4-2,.,CASSQEWAQGNQPQHF,TGTGCCAGCAGCCAAGAATGGGCACAGGGCAATCAGCCCCAGCATTTT
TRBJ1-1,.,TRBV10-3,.,CAISEVDRNINTEAFF,TGTGCCATCAGTGAAGTGGACAGAAATATCAACACTGAAGCTTTCTTT
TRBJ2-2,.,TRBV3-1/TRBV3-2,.,CASSELNTGELFF,TGTGCCAGCAGTGAGCTGAACACCGGGGAGCTGTTTTTT
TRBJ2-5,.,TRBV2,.,CASTGGLGQETQYF,TGTGCCAGCACGGGGGGCCTGGGGCAAGAGACCCAGTACTTC
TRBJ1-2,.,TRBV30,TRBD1,CAWSRRGRDAPNYGYTF,TGTGCCTGGAGCAGGAGGGGGCGCGACGCCCCTAACTATGGCTACACCTTC
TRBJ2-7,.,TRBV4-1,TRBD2,CASSPVGVAGGVTYEQYF,TGCGCCAGCAGCCCTGTGGGAGTAGCGGGGGGTGTAACCTACGAGCAGTACTTC
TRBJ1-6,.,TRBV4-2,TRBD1,CASSTRQGAPLHF,TGTGCCAGCAGCACACGACAGGGGGCGCCCCTCCACTTT
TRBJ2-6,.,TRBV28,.,CASSSSGSGANVLTF,TGTGCCAGCAGTTCCTCAGGGTCTGGGGCCAACGTCCTGACTTTC
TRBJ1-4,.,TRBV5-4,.,CASSFGLPGEKLFF,TGTGCCAGCAGCTTCGGTCTTCCGGGGGAAAAACTGTTTTTT
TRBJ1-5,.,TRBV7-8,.,CASRSDRNSNQPQHF,TGTGCCAGCAGAAGTGACAGGAATAGCAATCAGCCCCAGCATTTT
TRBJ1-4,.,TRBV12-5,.,CASGLKLQDEKLFF,TGTGCTAGTGGTTTGAAGTTGCAGGATGAAAAACTGTTTTTT
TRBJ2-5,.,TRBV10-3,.,CAISESIRQRYQETQYF,TGTGCCATCAGTGAGTCGATAAGACAGAGGTATCAAGAGACCCAGTACTTC
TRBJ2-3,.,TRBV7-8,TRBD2,CASSFGASGGFTDTQYF,TGTGCCAGCAGCTTCGGGGCTAGCGGGGGGTTCACAGATACGCAGTATTTT
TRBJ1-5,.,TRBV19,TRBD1,CASSSGTEGLNQPQHF,TGTGCCAGTAGTTCCGGGACAGAGGGCCTCAATCAGCCCCAGCATTTT
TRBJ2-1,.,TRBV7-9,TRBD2,CATGREGSYNEQFF,TGTGCCACCGGACGGGAGGGGAGTTACAATGAGCAGTTCTTC
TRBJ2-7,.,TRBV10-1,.,CASARGIGALYEQYF,TGCGCCAGCGCTCGCGGGATAGGGGCCCTCTACGAGCAGTACTTC
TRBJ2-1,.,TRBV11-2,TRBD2,CASRPTTGLAGDEQFF,TGTGCCAGCAGACCAACCACCGGACTAGCGGGGGATGAGCAGTTCTTC
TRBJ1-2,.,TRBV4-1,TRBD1,CASSARDRGTGYTF,TGCGCCAGCAGCGCCCGGGACAGGGGGACGGGCTACACCTTC
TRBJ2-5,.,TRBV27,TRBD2,CASSFLRLAGGPGQETQYF,TGTGCCAGCAGTTTTCTGAGACTAGCGGGGGGGCCCGGCCAAGAGACCCAGTACTTC
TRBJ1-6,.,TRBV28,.,CATQGSSYNSPLHF,TGTGCCACACAGGGAAGTTCCTATAATTCACCCCTCCACTTT
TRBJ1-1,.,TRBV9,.,CASSLTTGNTEAFF,TGTGCCAGCAGCCTGACGACGGGGAACACTGAAGCTTTCTTT
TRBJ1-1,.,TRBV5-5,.,CASSLDSSTEAFF,TGTGCCAGCAGCCTGGACAGTTCCACTGAAGCTTTCTTT
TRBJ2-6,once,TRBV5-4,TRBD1,CASSGGTGATGANVLTF,TGTGCCAGCAGCGGGGGGACAGGGGCCACTGGGGCCAACGTCCTGACTTTC
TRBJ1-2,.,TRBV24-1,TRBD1,CATSDLRGQGGGYTF,TGTGCCACCAGTGATTTGCGGGGACAGGGGGGTGGCTACACCTTC
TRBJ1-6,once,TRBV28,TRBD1,CASSIGTDNSPLHF,TGTGCCAGCAGCATCGGGACAGATAATTCACCCCTCCACTTT
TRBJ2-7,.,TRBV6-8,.,CASTGQIGQNYEQYF,TGTGCCAGTACAGGACAGATAGGACAGAACTACGAGCAGTACTTC
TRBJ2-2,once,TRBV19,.,CASSIGITGELFF,TGTGCCAGTAGTATCGGGATCACCGGGGAGCTGTTTTTT
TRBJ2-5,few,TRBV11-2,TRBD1,CASSSGGGGETQYF,TGTGCCAGCAGCTCAGGGGGTGGAGGAGAGACCCAGTACTTC
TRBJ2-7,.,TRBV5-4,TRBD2,CASSLTSGAYEQYF,TGTGCCAGCAGCTTGACTAGCGGGGCCTACGAGCAGTACTTC
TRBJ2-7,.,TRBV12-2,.,CASRLGASGGSYEQYF,TGTGCAAGTCGCTTAGGGGCTAGCGGGGGGTCCTACGAGCAGTACTTC
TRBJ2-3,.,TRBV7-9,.,CASSLVFADTQYF,TGTGCCAGCAGCTTAGTATTCGCAGATACGCAGTATTTT
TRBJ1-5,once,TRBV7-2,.,CASSLALHTGQPQHF,TGTGCCAGCAGCTTAGCCCTCCATACAGGTCAGCCCCAGCATTTT
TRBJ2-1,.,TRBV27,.,CASSSTTGYAYNEQFF,TGTGCCAGCAGTTCGACAACAGGGTACGCCTACAATGAGCAGTTCTTC
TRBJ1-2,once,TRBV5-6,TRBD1,CASSFGTVWGYTF,TGTGCCAGCAGCTTCGGGACAGTATGGGGCTACACCTTC
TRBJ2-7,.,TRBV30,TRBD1,CAWSPLRGTGYYEQYF,TGTGCCTGGAGTCCTTTAAGAGGGACAGGGTACTACGAGCAGTACTTC
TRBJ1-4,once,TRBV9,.,CASSPTLGLPGEKLFF,TGTGCCAGCAGCCCTACCTTGGGCCTTCCTGGGGAAAAACTGTTTTTT
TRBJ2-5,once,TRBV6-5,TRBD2,CASSYSGGAEETQYF,TGTGCCAGCAGCTATAGCGGGGGGGCCGAAGAGACCCAGTACTTC